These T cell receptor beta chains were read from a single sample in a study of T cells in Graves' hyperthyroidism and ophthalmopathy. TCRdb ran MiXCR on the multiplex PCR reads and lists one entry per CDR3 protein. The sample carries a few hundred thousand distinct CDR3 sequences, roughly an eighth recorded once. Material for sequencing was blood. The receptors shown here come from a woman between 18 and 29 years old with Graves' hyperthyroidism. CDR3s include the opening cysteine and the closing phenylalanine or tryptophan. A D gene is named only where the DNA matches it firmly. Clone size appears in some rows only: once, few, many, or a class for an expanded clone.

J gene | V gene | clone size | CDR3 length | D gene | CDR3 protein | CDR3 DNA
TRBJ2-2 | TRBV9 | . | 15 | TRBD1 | CASSFGQGNTGELFF | TGTGCCAGCAGCTTTGGACAGGGGAACACCGGGGAGCTGTTTTTT
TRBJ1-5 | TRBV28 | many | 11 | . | CASSIGRPQHF | TGTGCCAGCAGCATCGGACGGCCCCAGCATTTT
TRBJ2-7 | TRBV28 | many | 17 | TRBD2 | CASSLLLAGGPIHEQYF | TGTGCCAGCAGTTTATTACTAGCGGGAGGGCCGATACACGAGCAGTACTTC
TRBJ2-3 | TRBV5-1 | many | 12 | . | CASRLETDTQYF | TGCGCCAGCAGACTAGAAACAGATACGCAGTATTTT
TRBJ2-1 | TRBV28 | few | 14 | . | CASSLGEPFNEQFF | TGTGCCAGCAGTTTAGGGGAACCTTTCAATGAGCAGTTCTTC
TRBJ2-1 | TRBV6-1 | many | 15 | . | CASSEAWDSYNEQFF | TGTGCCAGCAGTGAAGCGTGGGACTCCTACAATGAGCAGTTCTTC
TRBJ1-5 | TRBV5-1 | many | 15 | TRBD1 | CASSLDPGGDQPQHF | TGCGCCAGCAGCTTGGATCCAGGGGGCGATCAGCCCCAGCATTTT
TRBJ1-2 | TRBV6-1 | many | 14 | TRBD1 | CASSDRGGGYGYTF | TGTGCCAGCAGCGACAGGGGTGGGGGATATGGCTACACCTTC
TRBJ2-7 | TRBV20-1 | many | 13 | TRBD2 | CSARAGSSYEQYF | TGCAGTGCCAGAGCGGGATCAAGCTACGAGCAGTACTTC
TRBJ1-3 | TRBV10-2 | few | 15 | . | CASSVDGNSGNTIYF | TGCGCCAGCAGTGTAGACGGGAACTCTGGAAACACCATATATTTT
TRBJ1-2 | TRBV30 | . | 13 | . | CAWSVVEGRGYTF | TGTGCCTGGAGTGTCGTGGAGGGCCGCGGCTACACCTTC
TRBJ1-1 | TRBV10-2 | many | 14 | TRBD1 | CASSESTGDTEAFF | TGCGCCAGCAGTGAATCGACAGGGGACACTGAAGCTTTCTTT
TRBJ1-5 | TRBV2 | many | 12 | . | CAAGSGDEPQHF | TGTGCCGCCGGTTCGGGTGATGAGCCCCAGCATTTT
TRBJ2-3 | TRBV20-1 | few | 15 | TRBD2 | CSARDLAGGPDTQYF | TGCAGTGCTAGAGATCTAGCGGGAGGGCCAGATACGCAGTATTTT
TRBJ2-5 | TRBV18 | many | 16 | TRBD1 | CASSPLHGQAGETQYF | TGTGCCAGCTCACCACTTCACGGACAGGCGGGAGAGACCCAGTACTTC
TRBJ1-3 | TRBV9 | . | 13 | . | CASSTWTASAIYF | TGTGCCAGCAGCACCTGGACAGCGAGCGCCATATATTTT
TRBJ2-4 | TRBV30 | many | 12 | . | CAWSVQKNIQYF | TGTGCCTGGAGTGTACAGAAAAACATTCAGTACTTC
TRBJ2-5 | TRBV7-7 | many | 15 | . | CASSSSGTRQETQYF | TGTGCTAGCAGCTCCTCCGGGACTCGCCAAGAGACCCAGTACTTC
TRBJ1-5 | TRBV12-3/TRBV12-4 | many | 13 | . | CASSLDARQPQHF | TGTGCCAGCAGTTTGGACGCGAGACAGCCCCAGCATTTT
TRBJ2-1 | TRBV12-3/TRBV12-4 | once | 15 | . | CASSLGEEIYNEQFF | TGTGCCAGCAGTTTGGGGGAAGAGATCTACAATGAGCAGTTCTTC
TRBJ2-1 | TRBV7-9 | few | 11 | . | CASSFRIEQFF | TGTGCCAGCAGCTTTAGGATTGAGCAGTTCTTC
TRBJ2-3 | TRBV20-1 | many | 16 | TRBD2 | CSARDSSSGRVDTQYF | TGCAGTGCTAGAGATTCTTCTAGCGGGAGAGTGGATACGCAGTATTTT
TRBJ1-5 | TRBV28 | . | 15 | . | CASNPSGGDNQPQHF | TGTGCCAGCAACCCCTCGGGGGGCGACAATCAGCCCCAGCATTTT
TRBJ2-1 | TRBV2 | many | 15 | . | CASPPEKRRGDEQFF | TGTGCCAGCCCGCCGGAAAAGCGGAGAGGCGATGAGCAGTTCTTC
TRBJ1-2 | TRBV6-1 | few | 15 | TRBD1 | CASTKRTGANYGYTF | TGTGCCAGCACCAAAAGGACAGGGGCTAACTATGGCTACACCTTC
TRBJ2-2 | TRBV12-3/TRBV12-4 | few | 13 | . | CASSLKATGELFF | TGTGCCAGCAGTTTGAAGGCCACCGGGGAGCTGTTTTTT
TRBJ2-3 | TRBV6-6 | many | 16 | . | CASSYLSGDSTDTQYF | TGTGCCAGCAGTTACCTATCCGGGGACTCTACAGATACGCAGTATTTT
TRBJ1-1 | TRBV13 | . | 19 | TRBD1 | CASSLLVPRGRVRDTEAFF | TGTGCCAGCAGCTTATTAGTTCCGAGGGGGCGGGTTAGGGACACTGAAGCTTTCTTT
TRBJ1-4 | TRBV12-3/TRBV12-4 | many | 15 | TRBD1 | CASSQDRATNEKLFF | TGTGCCAGCAGCCAAGACAGGGCCACTAATGAAAAACTGTTTTTT
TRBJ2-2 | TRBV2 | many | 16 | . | CASSDRPATNTGELFF | TGTGCCAGCAGTGACCGGCCAGCTACGAACACCGGGGAGCTGTTTTTT
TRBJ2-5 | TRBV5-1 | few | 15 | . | CASSLVVDWQETQYF | TGCGCCAGCAGCTTGGTGGTAGACTGGCAAGAGACCCAGTACTTC
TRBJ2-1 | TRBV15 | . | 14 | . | CATSLMGVGTEQFF | TGTGCCACCAGCCTGATGGGAGTTGGAACTGAGCAGTTCTTC